This entry lists 21 T cell receptor beta chains sequenced from one sample in a study of blood T cell repertoires in COVID-19. TCRdb keeps only in-frame clones here, not all; method: immunoSEQ multiplex PCR. The repertoire holds approximately 69,000 clones, roughly three quarters seen once, with approximately 45% in the top ten. Sequencing used peripheral blood. Source of these receptors: a human donor in a cohort sampled during active COVID-19.

This chain uses TRBV6-1 with TRBJ1-1; 7 nucleotides match TRBD1. The CDR3 spans 13 residues. Germline assignment: CDR1 MNHNS and CDR2 SASEGT. The V and J ends lost 5 bases and 5 bases, in that order; junction bases with no gene match: 5. The chain's CDR3 is CASSSTGDTEAFF. As DNA, the CDR3 is TGTGCCAGCAGTTCCACAGGGGATACTGAAGCTTTCTTT.

This clone has more than one count but fewer than ten. The chain couples TRBV2 to TRBJ2-6; no definite D call. The germline CDR1 and CDR2 sequences are SNHLY and FYNNEI. This CDR3 spans 14 amino acids. V dropped 6 bases and J dropped 0 bases, with 6 bases sitting between them. This chain's CDR3 is CASSYASGANVLTF. In nucleotides, the CDR3 is TGTGCCAGCAGCTACGCCTCTGGGGCCAACGTCCTGACTTTC.

The V and J genes are TRBV3-1 (or the pseudogene TRBV3-2) and TRBJ2-2, with D hard to call. In germline, CDR1 is LGHDT, CDR2 YNNKEL (reference sequence). Trimming took off 2 bases at V and 5 bases at J, with 6 bases between the two ends. This CDR3 is built from 13 residues. The CDR3 spells CASSQTRTGELFF. The CDR3 bases are TGTGCCAGCAGCCAAACCAGAACCGGGGAGCTGTTTTTT.

The sample holds a few counts of this clone. The chain links TRBV5-4 to TRBJ1-2; D perhaps matches TRBD1 (5 bases). Germline lookup yields CDR1 SGHNT and CDR2 YYREEE (reference sequence). The V end lost 4 bases, the J end lost 1 base, and 8 bases lay between the germline ends. The CDR3 spans 13 residues. The CDR3 is CASSLGVNYGYTF. In DNA form, the CDR3 reads TGTGCCAGCAGCCTAGGGGTTAACTATGGCTACACCTTC.

V usage is TRBV5-1 and J usage is TRBJ2-5, with TRBD1 as a possible D gene (5 bases). The germline CDR1 and CDR2 sequences are SGHRS and YFSETQ. The V end lost 0 bases, the J end lost 1 base, and 13 bases lay between the germline ends. This CDR3 has 16 residues. This chain's CDR3 is CASSLGFWGRQETQYF. Written as DNA, the CDR3 is TGCGCCAGCAGCTTGGGGTTCTGGGGCCGCCAAGAGACCCAGTACTTC.

The V and J genes are TRBV7-2 and TRBJ2-7; TRBD1 agrees at 8 bases. J lost 4 bases, V lost 2 bases, and 4 bases had no gene match. The CDR3 totals 14 residues. The germline gives CDR1 SGHTA, CDR2 FQGNSA. This chain's CDR3 is CASSLSGGGYEQYF. CDR3 DNA sequence: TGTGCCAGCAGCTTATCAGGGGGCGGGTACGAGCAGTACTTC.

The chain employs TRBV5-6 and TRBJ1-2; D gene ambiguous. Trimming pared 4 bases from V and 6 bases from J, leaving 13 bases between. Germline CDR1 is SGHDT and CDR2 is YYEEEE. This CDR3 region has 13 residues. CDR3 bases: TGTGCCAGCAGCATCGGGTCCAGCCATGGCTACACCTTC. Amino acid sequence: CASSIGSSHGYTF.

The chain couples TRBV7-9 to TRBJ2-5; D uncertain. Trimming cost V 1 base and J 2 bases, with 8 bases left between them. Germline V gene sequence: CDR1 SEHNR, CDR2 FQNEAQ (reference sequence). The CDR3 contains 14 residues. This chain's CDR3 is CASSLGTAQETQYF. In nucleotides, the CDR3 is TGTGCCAGCAGCTTAGGTACTGCACAAGAGACCCAGTACTTC.

The genes are TRBV7-2 and TRBJ1-6, with D tentatively TRBD1 (6 bases). The ends were cut back, 1 base at V and 7 bases at J, with 8 bases in the middle. This CDR3 has 14 amino acids. CDR1 and CDR2 from the germline V gene are SGHTA and FQGNSA. The CDR3 bases are TGTGCCAGCAGCTTAGTACAGGGAAATTCACCCCTCCACTTT. This encodes CASSLVQGNSPLHF.

This rearrangement joins TRBV19 to TRBJ1-4, with 10 bases fitting TRBD1. The CDR3 sequence is 16 residues long. In germline, CDR1 is LNHDA, CDR2 SQIVND (reference sequence). V was clipped by 8 bases and J by 3 bases; unmatched bases: 9. The CDR3 coding sequence is TGTGCCAGTGCGGACAGGGGGAGGGCCCCTAATGAAAAACTGTTTTTT. Protein: CASADRGRAPNEKLFF. Full variable domain (outside the CDR3, taken from reference TRBV19 and TRBJ1-4): DGGITQSPKYLFRKEGQNVTLSCEQNLNHDAMYWYRQDPGQGLRLIYYSQIVNDFQKGDIAEGYSVSREKKESFPLTVTSAQKNPTAFYLCASADRGRAPNEKLFFGSGTQLSVL.

The chain links TRBV5-4 to TRBJ1-2; tentative D call: TRBD1 (6 bases). Germline V gene sequence: CDR1 SGHNT, CDR2 YYREEE (reference sequence). The V end lost 3 bases, the J end lost 4 bases, and 16 bases lay between the germline ends. The CDR3 totals 15 residues. The CDR3: CASSSQGEVGYGYTF. CDR3 coding DNA: TGTGCCAGCAGCTCACAGGGAGAAGTCGGCTATGGCTACACCTTC.

CDR3 bases: TGTGCCGCGGCCCGAGCGGGAGTGGTCGGGGAGCTGTTTTTT. It codes for CAAARAGVVGELFF. The rearrangement uses TRBV5-4 and TRBJ2-2, with TRBD2 matching 8 bases. Germline V gene sequence: CDR1 SGHNT, CDR2 YYREEE (reference sequence). The CDR3 extends over 14 amino acids. Trimming took 10 bases from V and 7 from J; bases not matched to a gene: 12.

A few counts support this clone. The gene calls are TRBV28 and TRBJ2-7; D uncertain. The V end lost 6 bases, the J end lost 0 bases, and 6 bases lay between the germline ends. This CDR3 contains 12 residues. Germline V gene data show CDR1 as MDHEN and CDR2 as SYDVKM. CDR3 sequence (DNA): TGTGCCAGCAGGAGCGCCTCCTACGAGCAGTACTTC. This translates into CASRSASYEQYF.

The rearrangement joins TRBV19 to TRBJ2-1, with TRBD1 matching over 9 bases. V shed 7 bases and J 3 bases; nucleotides not matched to a gene: 4. This CDR3 has 14 amino acids. Germline CDR1 is LNHDA and CDR2 is SQIVND (reference sequence). CDR3 protein: CASKLGQGYNEQFF. The DNA of the CDR3 is TGTGCCAGTAAATTGGGACAGGGCTACAATGAGCAGTTCTTC. The whole variable domain, filled in from reference TRBV19 and TRBJ2-1, reads DGGITQSPKYLFRKEGQNVTLSCEQNLNHDAMYWYRQDPGQGLRLIYYSQIVNDFQKGDIAEGYSVSREKKESFPLTVTSAQKNPTAFYLCASKLGQGYNEQFFGPGTRLTVL.

The chain recombines TRBV12-3 or TRBV12-4 with TRBJ2-5; TRBD2 might be the D (5 bases). This CDR3 region has 13 residues. Trimming took off 2 bases at V and 3 bases at J, with 7 bases between the two ends. The CDR3 reads CASSLREKETQYF. DNA for the CDR3: TGTGCCAGCAGTTTACGGGAAAAAGAGACCCAGTACTTC.

V usage is TRBV6-5 and J usage is TRBJ2-5; the D gene is possibly TRBD1 (6 bases). Germline V CDR1 and CDR2: MNHEY, SVGAGI. The CDR3 has 13 amino acids. V was pared by 5 bases and J by 2 bases, with 9 bases between. The CDR3 DNA reads as TGTGCCAGCAGTCGGACAGATCAAGAGACCCAGTACTTC. This gives the protein CASSRTDQETQYF.

This clone was observed a handful of times. The chain recombines TRBV5-8 with TRBJ2-7, with D perhaps TRBD2 (5 bases). From germline, CDR1 is SGHTS and CDR2 YDEGEE. The germline V and J ends were trimmed by 4 bases and 3 bases, with 11 bases remaining between them. The CDR3 has 13 amino acids. This CDR3 reads CASSVGGRYEQYF. In nucleotides, the CDR3 is TGTGCCAGCAGCGTGGGCGGGCGCTACGAGCAGTACTTC.

CDR3 nucleotides: TGTGCCAGCAGTTACTCGACAGGGGGCGCAAACACTGAAGCTTTCTTT. Protein sequence: CASSYSTGGANTEAFF. The chain combines TRBV6-6 with TRBJ1-1; 10 bases are shared with TRBD1. Looked up from germline, CDR1 is MNHNY and CDR2 is SVGAGI (reference sequence). The CDR3 runs to 16 residues. The J segment lost 2 bases and the V segment lost 0 bases, leaving 3 bases of the junction unmatched.

The chain has TRBV6-9 and TRBJ2-1; 9 nucleotides align to TRBD1. This CDR3 contains 18 residues. V was clipped by 8 bases and J by 4 bases; unmatched bases: 18. Looked up from germline, CDR1 is MNHGY and CDR2 is SVAAGI. CDR3 loop: CASHTTGTGLPFYNEQFF. Here the CDR3 DNA reads TGTGCCAGCCACACAACCGGGACAGGGTTGCCCTTTTACAATGAGCAGTTCTTC.

This clone was detected once. J is TRBJ2-3 and V is TRBV5-1; 10 nucleotides line up with TRBD2. The CDR3 sequence is 14 residues long. J lost 6 bases, V lost 10 bases, and 11 bases had no gene match. Germline V gives CDR1 SGHRS, CDR2 YFSETQ. The CDR3 loop reads CAGRLAGLGDTQYF. CDR3 DNA sequence: TGCGCCGGCCGACTAGCGGGCTTAGGGGATACGCAGTATTTT.

This chain connects TRBV24-1 to TRBJ2-3; D is ambiguous. V was pared by 0 bases and J by 4 bases, with 13 bases between. This CDR3 is 16 amino acids long. The germline V gene encodes CDR1 KGHDR and CDR2 SFDVKD. CDR3 sequence reads: CATSDLHEPAPDTQYF. DNA for the CDR3: TGTGCCACCAGTGATTTGCATGAGCCTGCCCCAGATACGCAGTATTTT.